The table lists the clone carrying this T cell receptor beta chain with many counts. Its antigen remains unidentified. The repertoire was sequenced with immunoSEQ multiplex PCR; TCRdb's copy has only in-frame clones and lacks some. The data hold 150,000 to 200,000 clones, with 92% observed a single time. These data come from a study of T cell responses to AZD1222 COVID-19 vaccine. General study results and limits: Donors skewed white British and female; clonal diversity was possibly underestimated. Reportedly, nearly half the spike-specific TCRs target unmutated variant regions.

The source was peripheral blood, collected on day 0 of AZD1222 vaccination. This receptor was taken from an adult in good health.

The CDR3 loop is CASRDGTGNTIYF. The CDR3 region has the DNA TGTGCCAGCAGGGACGGGACAGGAAACACCATATATTTT. The chain employs TRBV2 and TRBJ1-3, with TRBD1 as a possible D gene (6 bases). Germline V CDR1 and CDR2: SNHLY, FYNNEI. V gave up 6 bases and J gave up 4 bases, with 10 bases separating them. This CDR3 contains 13 residues.